This TCR beta chain was identified in a study of T cell responses to AZD1222 COVID-19 vaccine. The CDR3 runs 14 residues. Germline loops: CDR1 LNHDA, CDR2 SQIVND (reference sequence). The protocol was immunoSEQ multiplex PCR, while the TCRdb copy is restricted to in-frame clones and leaves out a portion. The repertoire holds nearly 110,000 clones, with about nine tenths as singletons. On this clone itself: Antigen unknown.

General study findings and limits: Unmutated variant regions are reportedly targeted by nearly half of spike-specific TCRs.

Source: peripheral blood, taken 28 days after the second AZD1222 dose. The J gene is TRBJ2-7, the V gene TRBV19, with D tentatively TRBD1 (5 bases). The TCR comes from an adult who received the AZD1222 COVID-19 vaccine. CDR3 bases: TGTGCAAGTTCCGTCGGACACTCAACCTACGAGCAGTACTTC. This codes for CASSVGHSTYEQYF.